Listed here are 15 T cell receptor beta chains from one sample, sequenced in a study of blood T cell repertoires in COVID-19. This table comes from immunoSEQ multiplex PCR, and its TCRdb copy is limited to in-frame clones, with some not included. The table records 250,000 to 300,000 clones, roughly 84% of them present only once. The sequenced sample consisted of PBMCs or T cells enriched from blood (not recorded which). The receptors stem from a woman aged 45-65 years who had been exposed to COVID-19.

V gene TRBV25-1 combines with J gene TRBJ1-2; D gene uncertain. Germline V gene sequence: CDR1 MGHDK, CDR2 SYGVNS. This CDR3 has 15 amino acids. V was shortened by 4 bases and J by 8 bases, with 20 bases between the two germline ends. CDR3 coding DNA: TGTGCCAGCAGTGGCCTTGTCTCGGGAGGGCGAGGCTACACCTTC. This gives the protein CASSGLVSGGRGYTF.

The genes are TRBV21-1 and TRBJ1-5; the table's D call, TRBD1, has no DNA check behind it. TRBV21-1 is described as a pseudogene. CDR3 length: 17 residues. This CDR3 reads CASSKCETGYSNQPQHF. For the CDR3, the DNA is TGTGCCAGCAGCAAATGTGAGACAGGCTATAGCAATCAGCCCCAGCATTTT.

This chain connects TRBV12-5 to TRBJ1-4; D is uncertain. Germline V gene lookup returns CDR1 LGHNT and CDR2 FRNRAP. The V and J ends lost 3 bases and 3 bases respectively, with 11 bases between them. CDR3 length: 15 amino acids. In DNA form, the CDR3 reads TGTGCTAGTGGTTTCGCAGCAGCGTCTAATGAAAAACTGTTTTTT. Translation: CASGFAAASNEKLFF. Filled out from reference TRBV12-5 and TRBJ1-4, the complete variable domain reads DARVTQTPRHKVTEMGQEVTMRCQPILGHNTVFWYRQTMMQGLELLAYFRNRAPLDDSGMPKDRFSAEMPDATLATLKIQPSEPRDSAVYFCASGFAAASNEKLFFGSGTQLSVL.

The rearrangement uses TRBV3-1 (or the pseudogene TRBV3-2) and TRBJ2-1, with TRBD2 matching over 8 bases. The CDR3 is made up of 15 amino acids. The junction had 6 bases not matched to a gene; V was cut back by 4 bases and J by 4 bases. Looked up from germline, CDR1 is LGHDT and CDR2 is YNNKEL (reference sequence). Here the CDR3 DNA reads TGTGCCAGCAGCCGCCGGGGGGGCTTATACAATGAGCAGTTCTTC. Translation: CASSRRGGLYNEQFF.

The CDR3, as DNA: TGTGCCAGCACCTTTGGGGGCACCTACGAGCAGTACTTC. Translated, it gives CASTFGGTYEQYF. The chain uses TRBV7-9 and TRBJ2-7, with a tentative D call TRBD1 (6 bases). Germline lookup yields CDR1 SEHNR and CDR2 FQNEAQ (reference sequence). Deletions cut 7 bases from V and 2 bases from J, with 12 bases between. This CDR3 has 13 residues.

The rearrangement links TRBV7-9 to TRBJ2-3; TRBD1 agrees at 7 bases. The length of the CDR3 is 16 residues. Germline assignment: CDR1 SEHNR and CDR2 FQNEAQ (reference sequence). The trim removed 5 bases at V and 2 bases at J, leaving 10 bases unmatched. The CDR3 nucleotides are TGTGCCAGCAGCCCAGACTACGGGACAGACACAGATACGCAGTATTTT. Translating it yields CASSPDYGTDTDTQYF.

The chain uses TRBV3-1 (or the pseudogene TRBV3-2) and TRBJ2-5; 7 nucleotides agree with TRBD2. The CDR3 totals 16 residues. The ends lost 4 bases at V and 1 base at J; junction bases unmatched: 9. Germline V CDR1 and CDR2: LGHDT, YNNKEL (reference sequence). For the CDR3, the DNA is TGTGCCAGCAGCCCCCCGGGCGGCGGGGGCCAAGAGACCCAGTACTTC. Its protein product is CASSPPGGGGQETQYF.

The J gene is TRBJ2-3, the V gene TRBV7-2; D ambiguous. The ends were cut back, 4 bases at V and 2 bases at J, with 13 bases in the middle. CDR1 and CDR2 from the germline V gene are SGHTA and FQGNSA. CDR3 length equals 15 residues. The CDR3 bases are TGTGCCAGCAGCTCCTCCCGGGTCCCCACAGATACGCAGTATTTT. Its protein product is CASSSSRVPTDTQYF.

The chain employs TRBV19 and TRBJ1-1, with 9 bases lining up with TRBD1. Germline lookup yields CDR1 LNHDA and CDR2 SQIVND (reference sequence). The V segment lost 6 bases and the J segment 5 bases; nucleotides outside the gene matches: 4. The CDR3 contains 13 residues. CDR3 coding DNA: TGTGCCAGTAGCCAGGACAGGGGTACTGAAGCTTTCTTT. It codes for CASSQDRGTEAFF. Variable domain in full (rest from reference TRBV19 and TRBJ1-1): DGGITQSPKYLFRKEGQNVTLSCEQNLNHDAMYWYRQDPGQGLRLIYYSQIVNDFQKGDIAEGYSVSREKKESFPLTVTSAQKNPTAFYLCASSQDRGTEAFFGQGTRLTVV.

The CDR3 DNA reads as TGTGCCAGCAGCCCTACCTCTCTAGCGGACCTGAACACCGGGGAGCTGTTTTTT. Translating gives CASSPTSLADLNTGELFF. The chain recombines TRBV3-1 (or the pseudogene TRBV3-2) with TRBJ2-2; 7 bases are a match to TRBD2. The J segment lost 1 base and the V segment lost 4 bases, leaving 12 bases of the junction unmatched. The CDR3 is 18 residues long. Looked up from germline, CDR1 is LGHDT and CDR2 is YNNKEL (reference sequence).

This chain uses TRBV15 with TRBJ2-3; weak D call: TRBD2 (6 bases). Germline values: CDR1 LNHNV, CDR2 YYDKDF (reference sequence). This CDR3 is 13 amino acids long. Trimming took off 3 bases at V and 3 bases at J, with 7 bases between the two ends. The CDR3 nucleotides read TGTGCCACCAGCAGCGGGGGAACAGATACGCAGTATTTT. It translates to CATSSGGTDTQYF. The whole variable domain, remainder taken from reference TRBV15 and TRBJ2-3, is DAMVIQNPRYQVTQFGKPVTLSCSQTLNHNVMYWYQQKSSQAPKLLFHYYDKDFNNEADTPDNFQSRRPNTSFCFLDIRSPGLGDTAMYLCATSSGGTDTQYFGPGTRLTVL.

The V call is TRBV28, the J call TRBJ1-1; D call uncertain. This CDR3 is built from 12 residues. Deletions cut 2 bases from V and 6 bases from J, with 7 bases between. Germline-derived CDR1 and CDR2 are MDHEN and SYDVKM. The CDR3 region is CASSLESPEAFF. CDR3 coding DNA: TGTGCCAGCAGTTTAGAGTCTCCTGAAGCTTTCTTT. Full variable domain (rest looked up from reference TRBV28 and TRBJ1-1): DVKVTQSSRYLVKRTGEKVFLECVQDMDHENMFWYRQDPGLGLRLIYFSYDVKMKEKGDIPEGYSVSREKKERFSLILESASTNQTSMYLCASSLESPEAFFGQGTRLTVV.

This clone was seen only once. CDR3 amino acids: CASSLGTGMSGANVLTF. In nucleotides, the CDR3 is TGTGCCAGCAGCTTAGGGACAGGGATGTCTGGGGCCAACGTCCTGACTTTC. The chain uses TRBV7-9 and TRBJ2-6; TRBD1 agrees at 8 bases. The CDR3 totals 17 residues. Germline lookup yields CDR1 SEHNR and CDR2 FQNEAQ (reference sequence). The ends lost 1 base at V and 1 base at J; junction bases unmatched: 3.

V gene TRBV10-2 combines with J gene TRBJ1-2; D unclear. The CDR3 has 13 residues. The germline gives CDR1 WSHSY, CDR2 SAAADI. The ends were cut back, 0 bases at V and 4 bases at J, with 6 bases in the middle. In DNA, the CDR3 is TGCGCCAGCAGTGAGTCCAGAAGCTATGGCTACACCTTC. It codes for CASSESRSYGYTF.

The chain links TRBV15 to TRBJ1-1, with 7 nucleotides matching TRBD1. Germline CDR1 and CDR2: LNHNV and YYDKDF (reference sequence). This CDR3 comprises 14 residues. V was pared by 0 bases and J by 6 bases, with 4 bases of the junction left unmatched. The DNA for the CDR3 is TGTGCCACCAGCAGAGATGGCAGGGGGGCTGAAGCTTTCTTT. It is translated as CATSRDGRGAEAFF.